Reported below is one T cell receptor (beta chain). This receptor's antigen is unknown. Per-base qualities were not stored, and no clone one base away is much larger. TCRbeta CDR3 regions were amplified from genomic DNA using the immunoSEQ Assay, a bias-controlled multiplex PCR. In the authors' own workflow: Nucleated cell counts per sample were estimated from amplification of reference gene primers within the assay. Sequence reads were collapsed and filtered to measure the absolute abundance of every unique TCRbeta CDR3 rearrangement. Productive Simpson clonality was computed per sample as the square root of Simpson's diversity index over productive rearrangements. TCRdb carries this immuneACCESS record with in-frame sequences only. Its versions omit some clonotypes, under half of them owing to an unresolved V gene in the studies checked, with the rest unexplained. V, J and clone size derive from that table, while D and trimming were established from the DNA sequence. This sample is represented by about 270,000 clones; about 87% of them were singletons. Approximately 4% of the sample is in the top ten clones.

Trimming at the junction amounts to 6 bases on V and 3 bases on J, and the germline ends lie 14 bases apart. CDR1 is given as LGHDT and CDR2 as YNNKEL, both from the germline V gene (reference sequence). The CDR3 measures 14 amino acids from cysteine to phenylalanine. Only the CDR3 region is kept as DNA, spanning 42 bases read in frame from base 1. Participants in the prospective study were aged about 18 to 95 years, lived in under 30 United States geographic areas, and enrolled through a virtual design. In the prospective study, participants were assigned to cohorts based on the clinical history participants reported in a screening survey and a study questionnaire. In the prospective study, whole blood, serum and a nasopharyngeal or oropharyngeal swab were collected from each participant by mobile phlebotomists. Participants in the prospective study had the option to provide additional blood draws and questionnaires over a roughly 2-month period. Before DNA extraction, blood samples from the prospective study were shipped at room temperature or frozen.

These data come from a study of blood T cell repertoires in COVID-19 (dated by TCRdb to about 2020). With respect to the entire study: Samples from collaborators originated in the United States, Italy and Spain and spanned both the acute and convalescent phases of COVID-19. The repertoires were released in a freely available public database meant as a resource for research on the immune response to SARS-CoV-2. Subjects who had been exposed to COVID-19, were actively infected with it, or had recovered from it provided the deeply sampled blood TCRbeta repertoires that made up the dataset. HLA class I and class II types, where available, came from metadata supplied by the sample provider rather than from assay-based typing. The material from the prospective study consisted of cDNA or gDNA derived from T cells, B-cell-depleted T cells, or PBMCs. Nearly every sample came with metadata listing a de-identified subject ID, COVID-19 status, age in years and sex. The samples were drawn from two sources: the first 160 participants of the ongoing ImmuneRACE study, and fewer than 1,500 subjects contributed by 6 global collaborators.

What the study reported, not specific to this receptor: The amount of clinical and demographic metadata varied by source and participant and was provided uncurated.

This clonotype originated in a woman younger than 45 with acute COVID-19. The chain joins TRBV3-1 (or the pseudogene TRBV3-2) to TRBJ1-1; TRBD1 might be the D gene, on 6 matching bases. Sequenced sample: PBMCs or T cells enriched from blood (not recorded which). The DNA sequence is given as TGTGCCAGCAGACAAAGACAGGAGTACACTGAAGCTTTCTTT. Translated, it gives CASRQRQEYTEAFF.